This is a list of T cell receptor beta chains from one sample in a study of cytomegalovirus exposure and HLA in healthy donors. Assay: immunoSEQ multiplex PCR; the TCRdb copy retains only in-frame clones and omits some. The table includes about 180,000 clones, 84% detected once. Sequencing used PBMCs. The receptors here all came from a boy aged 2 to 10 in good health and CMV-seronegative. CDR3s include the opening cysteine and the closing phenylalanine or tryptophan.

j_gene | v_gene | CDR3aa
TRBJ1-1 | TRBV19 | CASSFRYQNTEAFF
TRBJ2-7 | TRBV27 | CASSLAGTASYPYEQYF
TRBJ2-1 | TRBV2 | CASMVAGAANEQFF
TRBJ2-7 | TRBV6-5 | CASSQGHSSFYEQYF
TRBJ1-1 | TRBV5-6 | CASSLVLSEAFF
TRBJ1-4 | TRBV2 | CASGTGPMANEKLFF
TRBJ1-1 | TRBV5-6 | CASSVTGQGGRAFF
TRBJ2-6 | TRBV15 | CATSRVDSLFVYGANVLTF
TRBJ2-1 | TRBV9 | CASSVSDEQFF
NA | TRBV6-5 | CASSSLGGGTPYEQYF
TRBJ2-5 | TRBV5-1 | CASSLTGGSETQYF
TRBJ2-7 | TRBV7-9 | CASSLSGEQYF
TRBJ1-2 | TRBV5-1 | CASSLSYRGAPDGYTF
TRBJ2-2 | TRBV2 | CASSGLSRGAGELFF
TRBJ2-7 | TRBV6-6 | CASSLQGTSYEQYF
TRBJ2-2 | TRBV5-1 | CASSLVESGSWTGELFF
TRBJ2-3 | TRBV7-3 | CASSQTPGADTQYF
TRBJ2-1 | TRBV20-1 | CSPLAYNEQFF
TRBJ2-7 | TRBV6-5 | CASSSASGSVYEQYF
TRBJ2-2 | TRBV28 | CASSLRPGELFF
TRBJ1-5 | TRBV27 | CASSLAGLQQPQHF
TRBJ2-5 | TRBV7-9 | CASSLGGGTKYF
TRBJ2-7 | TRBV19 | CASSTPGATGHYEQYF
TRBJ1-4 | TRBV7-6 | CASSTRLPSALTNEKLFF
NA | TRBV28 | CASSPGGQASSYEQYF
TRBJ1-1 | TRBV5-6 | CASRTIALNTEAFF
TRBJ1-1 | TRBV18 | CASSPPGQGANTEAFF
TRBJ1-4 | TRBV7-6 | CASQQGTNEKLFF
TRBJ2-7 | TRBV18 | CASSRGQNYEQYF
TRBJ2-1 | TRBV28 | CASRLSSGRNEQFF
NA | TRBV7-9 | CASSSRDRVYEQYF
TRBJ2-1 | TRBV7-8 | CASSLELAGGLRSSYNEQFF
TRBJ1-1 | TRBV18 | CASSPRQGLVDTEAFF
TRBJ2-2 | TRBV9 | CASSVRGRENTGELFF
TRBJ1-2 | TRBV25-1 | CASSDISLGRGYTF
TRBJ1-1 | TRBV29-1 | CSVEYAGGATEAFF
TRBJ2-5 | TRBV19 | CASGGSRETQYF
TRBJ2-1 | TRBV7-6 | CASSLVSGPYNEQFF
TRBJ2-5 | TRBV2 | CASSAGRETQYF
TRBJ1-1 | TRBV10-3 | CAISEPGEATEAFF
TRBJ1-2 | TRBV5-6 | CAGGQGTYGYTF
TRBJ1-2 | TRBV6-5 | CASRTRDRGLDGYTF
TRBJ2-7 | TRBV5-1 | CASSSLAGGYEQYF
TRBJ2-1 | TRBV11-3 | CASSLGVAGVHNEQFF
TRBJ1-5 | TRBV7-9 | CASSWGGNNQPQHF
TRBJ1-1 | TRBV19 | CASSPGQGQVMNTEAFF
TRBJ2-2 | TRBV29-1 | CSVQTSGRTGELFF
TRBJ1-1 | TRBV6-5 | CASNLGQLNTEAFF
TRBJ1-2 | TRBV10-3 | CAIRDGQGSAGYTF
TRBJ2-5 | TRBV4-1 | CASSREPGLGETQYF
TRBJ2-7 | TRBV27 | CASSLGRDSYEQYF